The present T cell receptor beta chain was sequenced within a study of prognosis after radiotherapy for stage I lung cancer. The germline V gene encodes CDR1 MRHNA and CDR2 SNTAGT. The ends were cut back, 2 bases at V and 5 bases at J, with 16 bases in the middle. The CDR3 totals 16 residues. CDR3 of TCR beta was amplified from genomic DNA via a two-round multiplex PCR. Round-one PCR had primers specific to each TRBV and TRBJ gene. Using its own MiXCR run on the multiplex PCR reads, TCRdb lists one record per CDR3 protein. The sample yields some 23,000 distinct CDR3 sequences, around 39% seen once. This chain links TRBV6-4 with TRBJ2-1; no reliable D call. The starting material was PBMCs, obtained before or after stereotactic body radiation therapy (not recorded which). The TCR sequence derives from a donor at least 50 years old with non-small cell lung cancer. The CDR3 reads CASSDTDLYRNNEQFF. The CDR3 DNA follows: TGTGCCAGCAGTGACACGGATCTATACCGTAACAATGAGCAGTTCTTC.